This record looks at one T cell receptor beta chain sequence and its context. No antigen is known for it. This entry is derived from a study of T cells expressing NK-cell markers. General study results and limits: The same clonotypes also predominated in the CD3+CD56-NKG2C+ fraction of several donors. The study found dominant NKG2C+ clonotypes at roughly 1.0-7.5% of CD8+ T cells in five or six donors.

As the method of synthesis, 5'RACE template switching with UMIs yielded TCR beta cDNA. Each CDR3 protein gets one entry in TCRdb, which reprocessed the 5' RACE reads and gives no DNA. The record lists some 460,000 distinct CDR3 sequences, of which the ten most abundant hold 1.4%. The CDR3 length is 13 residues. CDR1 and CDR2 (germline): ENHRY, SYGVKD. The rearrangement links TRBV10-3 to TRBJ1-5; as DNA is missing, the TRBD1 call by TCRdb cannot be tested. The clonotype originates from a woman aged 45-60 years in good health. The sequencing sample was made of blood T cells: a sorted CD56 or NKG2C T cell subset, CD4+ or CD8+ T cells, or bulk PBMC T cells (not recorded which). CDR3 sequence: CAISAQGHQPQHF.